This T cell receptor beta chain was recovered during a study of radiation and T cells in renal cell carcinoma (dated by TCRdb to 2019 to 2021). Context from the whole study: In total, roughly 53 samples underwent TCR beta sequencing: about 26 tumors plus 27 peripheral blood samples. The last blood draw occurred 4 weeks after radiation, at the same time as nephrectomy. Across all 50 or so samples, roughly 3,700,000 unique CDR3 nucleotide sequences encoding 2,658,974 unique CDR3 amino acid sequences were identified. What the authors observed across the whole study: Because no pretreatment tumor biopsies were available, whether clonotypes were present in the tumor at baseline could not be determined. Effects of radiation dose or scheduling on the TCR repertoire could not be addressed with the single-armed trial design. In blood, the top tumor clonotypes increased between baseline and 2 weeks post-radiation and then shrank by 4 weeks, which suggests that tumor-resident clones expanded only transiently. Dynamics of the blood repertoire were not tracked past 4 weeks after treatment.

For CDR1 and CDR2, the germline V gene lists KGHSH and LQKENI. The germline V end is reduced by 2 bases and the J end by 3 bases; junction bases left unmatched: 3. There are 14 amino acids in the CDR3, from cysteine to phenylalanine inclusive. Only CDR3 DNA remains: 42 bases, in frame from the first base. Following the manufacturer's recommendations, the immunoSEQ kit was used to generate TCR beta libraries from genomic DNA. To prepare libraries, a first multiplex PCR with proprietary primers was run, followed by a second PCR that added unique barcodes, and a bead cleanup was done after each round. Each sample batch included a kit-provided positive control reaction and a negative control reaction. The final libraries were assessed on an Agilent 4200 TapeStation D1000 ScreenTape, pooled by volume, and quantified by qPCR. Sequencing was performed on an Illumina NextSeq500 using a MidOutput 150-cycle cartridge, with 156 Read1 cycles, 15 Index1 cycles, and the kit custom primers. The pooled library was loaded at around 1 pM, and about 20% PhiX control was spiked in. As for the original processing: Vendor-processed data were analyzed in R, and a clonotype was defined as all T cells sharing the same CDR3 nucleotide sequence. In the clone abundance analyses, frequencies in each sample were normalized to that sample's 10,000 most abundant clones. Public T cell clones, which averaged fewer than five per sample, were excluded before analysis. An abundance difference of at least 32-fold between compartments was the criterion for calling clonotypes tumor-enriched or baseline blood-enriched. A beta-binomial differential abundance model was used to identify clonotypes that were expanded or contracted between blood time points. The Baroni-Urbani and Buser coefficient was used to measure tumor-blood repertoire similarity, and groups were compared with two-tailed Wilcoxon tests in R. TCRdb took this table from immuneACCESS and kept in-frame rearrangements with V and J called. Such tables lack part of the clones; where checked against another copy, unresolved V genes explain under half of the gap, and the rest is unexplained. D and trimming come from the DNA, and the V and J calls and clone size come from that table. Across this sample there are approximately 86,000 clones, with approximately 86% seen only once. Together, the top ten hold around 9.1% of the sample.

With regard to this clone: Its cognate antigen has yet to be identified. Within one base of it there is no much larger clone, and no base qualities were kept.

In light of the paper, this sample's time point label describes: blood 4 weeks post-SBRT, at nephrectomy. The treatment or condition label, as the study defines it: 15 Gy SBRT to primary tumor, nephrectomy 4 weeks later. The samples were obtained from a clinical trial, where primary renal cell carcinomas were treated with 15 Gy stereotactic body radiation therapy and then removed by nephrectomy 4 weeks afterward. To track tumor-enriched clonotypes, serial peripheral blood was sampled from radiation-treated patients at baseline and at 2 weeks and 4 weeks after SBRT. Every patient's renal cell carcinoma showed clear cell pathology. The QIAamp DNA Blood Mini Kit (Qiagen) was used to prepare genomic DNA for TCR sequencing. Samples were included in the analyses only if all quality control checks were passed.

The rearranged chain carries TRBV18 and TRBJ2-7, with 8 bases matching TRBD1. The receptor was derived from a man aged 50 to 59 with renal cell carcinoma. The input for sequencing was blood, taken from a patient whose treatment included radiotherapy and nephrectomy. The CDR3 protein: CASSPGQGIYEQYF. The DNA sequence is as follows: TGTGCCAGCTCACCAGGACAGGGAATCTACGAGCAGTACTTC.